Below, 13 T cell receptor beta chains from the same sample are listed, as sequenced in a study of cytomegalovirus exposure and HLA in healthy donors. This PCR relied on a set of 60 Vbeta primers and 13 Jbeta primers. The data were produced by immunoSEQ multiplex PCR, yet TCRdb's version contains in-frame clones alone and is incomplete. Its listing shows about 210,000 clones. Material: PBMCs. All receptors derive from a woman aged 25 to 39 in good health and CMV-seropositive.

This chain joins TRBV25-1 and TRBJ2-1; 8 bases align to TRBD2. Germline V gene data show CDR1 as MGHDK and CDR2 as SYGVNS. The J segment lost 3 bases and the V segment lost 4 bases, leaving 11 bases of the junction unmatched. The CDR3 contains 17 residues. The CDR3 loop is CASSVRKAGVGYNEQFF. The CDR3 nucleotides are TGTGCCAGCAGTGTCCGGAAAGCGGGAGTTGGCTACAATGAGCAGTTCTTC.

This sequence joins TRBV5-1 and TRBJ2-5, with D tentatively TRBD1 (5 bases). This CDR3 has 21 amino acids. Germline V gene data show CDR1 as SGHRS and CDR2 as YFSETQ. Trimming shortened V by 0 bases and J by 2 bases, and 29 bases separated the two germline ends. CDR3 loop: CASSLVTSGGALPRRQETQYF. Here the CDR3 DNA reads TGCGCCAGCAGCTTGGTGACATCTGGTGGGGCCCTACCGAGGAGACAAGAGACCCAGTACTTC.

The chain recombines TRBV7-9 with TRBJ2-1; TRBD2 matches at 7 bases. V lost 5 bases to trimming and J lost 13 bases; unmatched junction nucleotides: 23. The CDR3 covers 17 residues. From germline, CDR1 is SEHNR and CDR2 FQNEAQ (reference sequence). The CDR3 coding sequence is TGTGCCAGCAGCACCCCGCGGCTAGCGGCTCCTACAATGAGACAGTTCTTC. It encodes CASSTPRLAAPTMRQFF.

The V and J genes are TRBV4-1 and TRBJ1-4, with D possibly matching TRBD1 (5 bases). CDR1 MGHRA and CDR2 YSYEKL come from the germline V gene. The CDR3 contains 16 residues. Trimming removed 0 bases from V and 0 bases from J, with 8 bases in between. The CDR3 loop reads CASSQDRGATNEKLFF. CDR3 coding DNA: TGCGCCAGCAGCCAAGATAGGGGTGCAACTAATGAAAAACTGTTTTTT.

The chain carries TRBV28 and TRBJ2-5; D is unresolved. V was pared by 7 bases and J by 4 bases, with 4 bases between. Germline V gene lookup returns CDR1 MDHEN and CDR2 SYDVKM. There are 10 residues in the CDR3. CDR3 sequence: CASKRETQYF. CDR3 bases: TGTGCCAGCAAGCGAGAGACCCAGTACTTC.

The chain joins TRBV10-2 to TRBJ2-7; D remains ambiguous. The CDR3 has 11 residues. The germline V gene has CDR1 WSHSY and CDR2 SAAADI. Trimming took off 5 bases at V and 0 bases at J, with 2 bases between the two ends. CDR3 sequence reads: CASSHSYEQYF. In nucleotides, the CDR3 is TGCGCCAGCAGTCACTCCTACGAGCAGTACTTC.

The chain recombines TRBV7-9 with TRBJ1-2; 11 nucleotides line up with TRBD1. The V gene's germline CDR1 is SEHNR and CDR2 FQNEAQ (reference sequence). The CDR3 is made up of 14 amino acids. V was pared by 5 bases and J by 7 bases, with 6 bases of the junction left unmatched. The CDR3 nucleotides read TGTGCCAGCAGCGCCCGGGACAGGGGGGTTGGCTACACCTTC. Amino acid sequence: CASSARDRGVGYTF.

V is TRBV19 and J is TRBJ2-1, with D perhaps TRBD2 (5 bases). This CDR3 is built from 15 residues. Per the germline V gene, CDR1 is LNHDA and CDR2 is SQIVND (reference sequence). V was trimmed by 9 bases and J by 0 bases, leaving 15 bases between them. CDR3 residues: CASKYSVSSYNEQFF. DNA of the CDR3: TGTGCCAGCAAGTATAGCGTAAGCTCCTACAATGAGCAGTTCTTC. The entire variable domain, with the rest obtained from reference TRBV19 and TRBJ2-1, is as follows: DGGITQSPKYLFRKEGQNVTLSCEQNLNHDAMYWYRQDPGQGLRLIYYSQIVNDFQKGDIAEGYSVSREKKESFPLTVTSAQKNPTAFYLCASKYSVSSYNEQFFGPGTRLTVL.

V and J are TRBV7-9 and TRBJ2-1; a possible D gene is TRBD2 (5 bases). Trimming removed 6 bases from V and 8 bases from J, with 8 bases in between. This CDR3 has 11 residues. The germline gives CDR1 SEHNR, CDR2 FQNEAQ (reference sequence). DNA of the CDR3: TGTGCCAGCAGACTAGTGGATGAGCAGTTCTTC. It codes for CASRLVDEQFF.

This chain connects TRBV5-4 to TRBJ2-2; tentatively, D is TRBD2 (6 bases). Trimming removed 6 bases from V and 1 base from J, with 16 bases in between. Germline assignment: CDR1 SGHNT and CDR2 YYREEE (reference sequence). The CDR3 is 16 amino acids. The CDR3 spells CASTPGAGRNTGELFF. In DNA form, the CDR3 reads TGTGCCAGCACTCCTGGGGCGGGAAGGAACACCGGGGAGCTGTTTTTT.

The genes are TRBV7-5 and TRBJ2-7; TRBD1 is the table's D call, not checked against the DNA. TRBV7-5 is a known pseudogene. The CDR3 runs 17 residues. The CDR3 DNA sequence: TGTGTCAGAAGCCCCCAGGTACGCGATACGAATTCCTACGAGCAGTACTTC. Protein product: CVRSPQVRDTNSYEQYF.

The rearrangement links TRBV19 to TRBJ1-2; no clear D. V was pared by 3 bases and J by 8 bases, with 4 bases between. Germline values: CDR1 LNHDA, CDR2 SQIVND (reference sequence). CDR3 length: 10 residues. The CDR3 coding sequence is TGTGCCAGTAGTATGGCCGGCTACACCTTC. It specifies CASSMAGYTF.

The chain links TRBV6-1 to TRBJ2-5; 9 nucleotides match TRBD2. The J call may be incorrect, as the DNA end agrees better with TRBJ2-7. CDR1 is MNHNS and CDR2 is SASEGT in the germline V gene. This CDR3 has 15 amino acids. DNA for the CDR3: TGTGCCAGCAGCTCTTTCCTAGCGGGATCCTACGAGCAGTACTTC. This codes for CASSSFLAGSYEQYF.